This entry lists 25 T cell receptor beta chains sequenced from one sample in a study of control samples from healthy donors and cancer patients. TCRdb keeps only in-frame clones here, not all; method: immunoSEQ multiplex PCR. The table records 150,000 to 160,000 clones, roughly 93% of them present only once. Material for sequencing was blood. The receptor source for this set is a man aged 45-65 years in good health.

This clone has only one observation. CDR3 loop: CASSQDYYEKLFF. In DNA form, the CDR3 reads TGTGCCAGCAGTCAGGACTACTATGAAAAACTGTTTTTT. The chain has TRBV25-1 and TRBJ1-4; D is unclear. This CDR3 has 13 residues. Germline V gene sequence: CDR1 MGHDK, CDR2 SYGVNS. Trimming cost V 5 bases and J 6 bases, with 10 bases left between them. The variable domain in full, completed from reference TRBV25-1 and TRBJ1-4, reads EADIYQTPRYLVIGTGKKITLECSQTMGHDKMYWYQQDPGMELHLIHYSYGVNSTEKGDLSSESTVSRIRTEHFPLTLESARPSHTSQYLCASSQDYYEKLFFGSGTQLSVL.

The rearrangement joins TRBV5-1 to TRBJ2-7; tentative D call: TRBD1 (6 bases). CDR1 and CDR2 from the germline V gene are SGHRS and YFSETQ. The CDR3 is made up of 16 amino acids. V dropped 4 bases and J dropped 2 bases, with 19 bases sitting between them. CDR3 bases: TGCGCCAGCAGCATGGAGTTGGGACAACCAACCTACGAGCAGTACTTC. Amino acid sequence: CASSMELGQPTYEQYF.

Here the CDR3 DNA reads TGTGCCAGCAGTACTGGGACAGGGCAGGGGGGCTACACCTTC. The encoded protein is CASSTGTGQGGYTF. This chain joins TRBV28 and TRBJ1-2; 9 positions match TRBD1. The CDR3 contains 14 residues. Germline CDR1 MDHEN, CDR2 SYDVKM. J gave up 8 bases and V 5 bases, and 9 bases lay outside the gene matches.

CDR3 nucleotide sequence: TGTGCCAGCTCACCTAGTGGATACCAAGAGACCCAGTACTTC. Its protein product is CASSPSGYQETQYF. The V gene is TRBV18, the J gene TRBJ2-5, with D hard to call. Germline CDR1 is KGHSH and CDR2 is LQKENI. The CDR3 runs 14 residues. V lost 3 bases, J lost 0 bases, and 8 bases lay in between.

J is TRBJ1-1 and V is TRBV6-5; 7 bases map to TRBD1. With 5 bases clipped from V and 4 bases from J, the junction kept 7 bases outside the gene matches. Germline assignment: CDR1 MNHEY and CDR2 SVGAGI. This CDR3 comprises 14 residues. This CDR3 reads CASSRQGIVTEAFF. CDR3 bases: TGTGCCAGCAGTCGACAGGGAATCGTCACTGAAGCTTTCTTT.

The chain's CDR3 is CATVDRGLNEAFF. CDR3 DNA: TGTGCCACCGTGGACAGGGGGCTTAATGAAGCTTTCTTT. The rearrangement joins TRBV6-6 to TRBJ1-1; 11 bases align to TRBD1. From germline, CDR1 is MNHNY and CDR2 SVGAGI (reference sequence). V lost 10 bases, J lost 7 bases, and 8 bases stayed unmatched. The CDR3 extends over 13 amino acids.

The chain recombines TRBV6-5 with TRBJ1-3, with 7 bases matching TRBD1. Trimming at V came to 4 bases and at J to 4 bases, leaving 10 bases not matched to a gene. Per germline, CDR1 MNHEY and CDR2 SVGAGI. The CDR3 length is 16 residues. This CDR3 reads CASSFRTGHIGNTIYF. Here the CDR3 DNA reads TGTGCCAGCAGTTTTCGGACAGGTCATATAGGAAACACCATATATTTT.

The chain is built from TRBV28 and TRBJ1-1; D unclear. The V gene's germline CDR1 is MDHEN and CDR2 SYDVKM. The CDR3 runs to 15 residues. With 2 bases removed from V and 5 bases from J, the gap between germline ends came to 15 bases. Here the CDR3 DNA reads TGTGCCAGCAGTTTAATGGCCATCCGGCGGACTGAAGCTTTCTTT. It translates to CASSLMAIRRTEAFF. The whole variable domain, filled in from reference TRBV28 and TRBJ1-1, reads DVKVTQSSRYLVKRTGEKVFLECVQDMDHENMFWYRQDPGLGLRLIYFSYDVKMKEKGDIPEGYSVSREKKERFSLILESASTNQTSMYLCASSLMAIRRTEAFFGQGTRLTVV.

CDR3 nucleotides: TGCGCCAGCAGCTTGATGGGCAGGGGGGACTATGGCTACACCTTC. Protein sequence: CASSLMGRGDYGYTF. The chain has TRBV5-1 and TRBJ1-2; TRBD1 matches 7 bases. The germline V gene encodes CDR1 SGHRS and CDR2 YFSETQ. CDR3 size: 15 residues. V shed 1 base, J shed 3 bases, and the junction held 6 bases outside the gene matches.

The V gene is TRBV6-6, the J gene TRBJ2-1, with 7 bases lining up with TRBD1. CDR1 MNHNY and CDR2 SVGAGI come from the germline V gene (reference sequence). The CDR3 is 14 amino acids. The V and J ends lost 10 bases and 2 bases, in that order; junction bases with no gene match: 8. The CDR3 DNA sequence: TGTGCCACTACAGGGGTGGGAGCCTACAATGAGCAGTTCTTC. Protein product: CATTGVGAYNEQFF.

The chain couples TRBV6-5 to TRBJ2-7; D perhaps matches TRBD2 (5 bases). V was cut by 0 bases and J by 5 bases, with 14 bases left in between. CDR3 length: 15 amino acids. Looked up from germline, CDR1 is MNHEY and CDR2 is SVGAGI. The DNA of the CDR3 is TGTGCCAGCAGTTACTCTTGGGGAGCTGTGGACGAGCAGTACTTC. Translating gives CASSYSWGAVDEQYF.

This chain connects TRBV6-5 to TRBJ1-1; tentative D call: TRBD1 (6 bases). V shed 6 bases and J shed 1 base, with 9 bases lying between them. In germline, CDR1 is MNHEY, CDR2 SVGAGI. This CDR3 spans 13 amino acids. The chain's CDR3 is CASRRQANTEAFF. The CDR3 DNA follows: TGTGCCAGCAGACGACAGGCGAACACTGAAGCTTTCTTT.

This rearrangement joins TRBV10-2 to TRBJ2-1, with 13 bases matching TRBD2. The CDR3 covers 16 residues. V was clipped by 3 bases and J by 7 bases; unmatched bases: 6. The germline V gene encodes CDR1 WSHSY and CDR2 SAAADI. The CDR3 bases are TGCGCCAGCAGTGACCCGACTAGCGGGAGGCTAAATGAGCAGTTCTTC. It specifies CASSDPTSGRLNEQFF.

V gene TRBV6-5 combines with J gene TRBJ1-4; D uncertain. The CDR3 length is 14 residues. From germline, CDR1 is MNHEY and CDR2 SVGAGI. Trimming removed 7 bases at V and 6 bases at J, with 15 bases between. The CDR3 region has the DNA TGTGCCAGCAAGGGCCATACACTCGATGAAAAACTGTTTTTT. Its translation: CASKGHTLDEKLFF.

J is TRBJ1-1 and V is TRBV12-3 or TRBV12-4; unclear D gene. Trimming pared 3 bases from V and 5 bases from J, leaving 10 bases between. The CDR3 has 13 amino acids. The DNA of the CDR3 is TGTGCCAGCAGTTTCACAGATCGGACTGAAGCTTTCTTT. As protein: CASSFTDRTEAFF.

J is TRBJ2-7 and V is TRBV6-6; TRBD2 agrees at 13 bases. Trimming cost V 5 bases and J 6 bases; bases outside gene matches: 1. Germline assignment: CDR1 MNHNY and CDR2 SVGAGI (reference sequence). The CDR3 has 13 amino acids. The chain's CDR3 is CASSRTSGGEQYF. CDR3 bases: TGTGCCAGCAGTCGGACTAGCGGGGGCGAGCAGTACTTC.

This chain links TRBV2 with TRBJ1-1; weak D call: TRBD1 (5 bases). Germline V lookup: CDR1 SNHLY, CDR2 FYNNEI. V was trimmed by 2 bases and J by 0 bases, leaving 13 bases between them. This CDR3 has 16 amino acids. DNA of the CDR3: TGTGCCAGCAGTGAAAAGGGACTAATATTGAACACTGAAGCTTTCTTT. Residues: CASSEKGLILNTEAFF.

V usage is TRBV28 and J usage is TRBJ1-5; 7 nucleotides agree with TRBD1. The ends lost 5 bases at V and 11 bases at J; junction bases unmatched: 15. The CDR3 sequence is 15 residues long. CDR1 and CDR2 (germline): MDHEN, SYDVKM. Written as DNA, the CDR3 is TGTGCCAGCAGTCTGTCACAGGGGCCCTCGTTAGCCCAGCATTTT. Its translation: CASSLSQGPSLAQHF.

The chain links TRBV7-2 to TRBJ2-4; D not certain. With 6 bases removed from V and 0 bases from J, the gap between germline ends came to 9 bases. Germline V gene data show CDR1 as SGHTA and CDR2 as FQGNSA. The length of the CDR3 is 14 residues. CDR3 amino acids: CASRRVLAKNIQYF. The CDR3 DNA reads TGTGCCAGCAGGCGAGTACTAGCCAAAAACATTCAGTACTTC.

In DNA, the CDR3 is TGTGCCAGCAGTGCCCCGGGGGAGCGCAATCAGCCCCAGCATTTT. Translated: CASSAPGERNQPQHF. The rearrangement uses TRBV27 and TRBJ1-5, with TRBD1 as a possible D gene (5 bases). Trimming took 5 bases from V and 2 from J, leaving 13 bases between them. This CDR3 is 15 amino acids long. Germline lookup yields CDR1 MNHEY and CDR2 SMNVEV (reference sequence).

The chain employs TRBV3-1 (or the pseudogene TRBV3-2) and TRBJ2-1; TRBD2 agrees at 10 bases. V shed 2 bases, J shed 4 bases, and the junction held 2 bases outside the gene matches. This CDR3 is built from 15 residues. Per the germline V gene, CDR1 is LGHDT and CDR2 is YNNKEL (reference sequence). The CDR3 nucleotides read TGTGCCAGCAGCCAAACTAGCGGGACGTACAATGAGCAGTTCTTC. Its translation is CASSQTSGTYNEQFF.

J is TRBJ2-4 and V is TRBV28; perhaps TRBD2 as D (7 bases). V lost 10 bases and J 2 bases, leaving 21 bases between the germline ends. Germline assignment: CDR1 MDHEN and CDR2 SYDVKM. The CDR3 consists of 16 residues. CDR3 protein: CATLRGGEGTKNIQYF. DNA of the CDR3: TGTGCCACCCTGAGGGGGGGCGAGGGGACCAAAAACATTCAGTACTTC.

The chain has TRBV5-1 and TRBJ2-5, with TRBD1 identical over 9 bases. The CDR3 has 15 amino acids. Germline assignment: CDR1 SGHRS and CDR2 YFSETQ. V lost 0 bases to trimming and J lost 5 bases; unmatched junction nucleotides: 5. CDR3: CASSLVTGGPETQYF. The CDR3 nucleotides are TGCGCCAGCAGCTTGGTTACAGGGGGCCCGGAGACCCAGTACTTC.

This rearrangement joins TRBV7-3 to TRBJ2-5, with 12 bases lining up with TRBD1. The length of the CDR3 is 15 residues. With 5 bases clipped from V and 9 bases from J, the junction kept 10 bases outside the gene matches. Looked up from germline, CDR1 is SGHTA and CDR2 is FQGTGA. The CDR3 DNA sequence: TGTGCCAGCAGCCGTACCGGGACAGGGGGCGGGGCCCAGTACTTC. Translation: CASSRTGTGGGAQYF.

The chain couples TRBV10-3 to TRBJ1-5, with no clear D. CDR3 size: 13 residues. V lost 4 bases and J lost 6, with 10 bases in between. Germline V gene sequence: CDR1 ENHRY, CDR2 SYGVKD. CDR3 residues: CAISGGVTQPQHF. Here the CDR3 DNA reads TGTGCCATCAGTGGGGGTGTCACTCAGCCCCAGCATTTT.